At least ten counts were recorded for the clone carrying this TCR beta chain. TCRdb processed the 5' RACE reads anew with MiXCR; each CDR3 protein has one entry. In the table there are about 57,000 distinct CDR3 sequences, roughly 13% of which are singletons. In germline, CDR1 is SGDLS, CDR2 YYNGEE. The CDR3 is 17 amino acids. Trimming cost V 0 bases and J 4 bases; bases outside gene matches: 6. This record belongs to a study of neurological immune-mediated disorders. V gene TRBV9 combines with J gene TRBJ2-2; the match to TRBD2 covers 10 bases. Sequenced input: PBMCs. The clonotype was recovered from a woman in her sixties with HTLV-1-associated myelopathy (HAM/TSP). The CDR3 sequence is CASSVATASGSTGELFF. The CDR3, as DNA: TGTGCCAGCAGCGTAGCTACGGCTAGCGGGAGCACCGGGGAGCTGTTTTTT.